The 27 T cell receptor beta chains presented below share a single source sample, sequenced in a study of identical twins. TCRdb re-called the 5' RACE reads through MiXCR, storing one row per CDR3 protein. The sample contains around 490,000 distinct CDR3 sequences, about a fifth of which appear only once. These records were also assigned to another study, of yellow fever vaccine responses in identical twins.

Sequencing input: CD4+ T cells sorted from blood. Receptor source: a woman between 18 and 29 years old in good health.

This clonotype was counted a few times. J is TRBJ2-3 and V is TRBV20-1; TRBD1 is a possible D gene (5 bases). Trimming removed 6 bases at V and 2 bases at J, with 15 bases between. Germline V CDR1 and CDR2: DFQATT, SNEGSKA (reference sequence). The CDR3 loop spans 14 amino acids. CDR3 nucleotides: TGCAGTGCCCTAAGACAGCCTCACACAGATACGCAGTATTTT. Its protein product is CSALRQPHTDTQYF.

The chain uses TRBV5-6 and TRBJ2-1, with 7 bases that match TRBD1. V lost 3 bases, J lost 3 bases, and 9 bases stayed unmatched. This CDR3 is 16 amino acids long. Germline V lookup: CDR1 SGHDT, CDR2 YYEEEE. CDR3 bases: TGTGCCAGCAGCTACCAGGGACAGCAAATCTACAATGAGCAGTTCTTC. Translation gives CASSYQGQQIYNEQFF.

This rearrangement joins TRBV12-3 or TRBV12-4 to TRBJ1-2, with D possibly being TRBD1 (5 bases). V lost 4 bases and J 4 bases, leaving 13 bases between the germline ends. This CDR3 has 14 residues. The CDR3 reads CASSSGRFLYGYTF. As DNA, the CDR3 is TGTGCCAGCAGTTCGGGGCGATTTCTCTATGGCTACACCTTC.

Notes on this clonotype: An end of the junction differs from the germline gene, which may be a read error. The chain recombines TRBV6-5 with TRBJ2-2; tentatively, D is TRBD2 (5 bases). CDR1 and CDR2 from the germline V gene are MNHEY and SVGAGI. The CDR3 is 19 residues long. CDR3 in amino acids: CASSFHLPRGGSTPGELFF. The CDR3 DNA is TGTGCCAGCAGTTTCCACCTCCCCCGGGGTGGTAGCACTCCCGGAGAGCTGTTTTTT.

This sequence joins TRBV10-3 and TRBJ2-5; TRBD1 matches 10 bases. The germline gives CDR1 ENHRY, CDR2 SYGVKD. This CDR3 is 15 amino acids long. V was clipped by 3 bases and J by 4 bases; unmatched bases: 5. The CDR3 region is CAISEDRGHGETQYF. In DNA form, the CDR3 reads TGTGCCATCAGTGAAGACAGGGGGCATGGAGAGACCCAGTACTTC.

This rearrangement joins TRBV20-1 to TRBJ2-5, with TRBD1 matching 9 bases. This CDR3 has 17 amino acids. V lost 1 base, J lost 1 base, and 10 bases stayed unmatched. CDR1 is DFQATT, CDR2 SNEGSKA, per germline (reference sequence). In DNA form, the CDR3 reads TGCAGTGCTAGAGCTGCCCCGGGACAGGGTTCCCAAGAGACCCAGTACTTC. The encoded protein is CSARAAPGQGSQETQYF.

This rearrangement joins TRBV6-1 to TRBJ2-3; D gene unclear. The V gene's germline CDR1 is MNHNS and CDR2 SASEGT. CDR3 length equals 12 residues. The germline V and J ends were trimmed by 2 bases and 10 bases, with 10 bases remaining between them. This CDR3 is CASSEIPRAQYF. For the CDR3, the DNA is TGTGCCAGCAGTGAAATCCCAAGAGCGCAGTATTTT.

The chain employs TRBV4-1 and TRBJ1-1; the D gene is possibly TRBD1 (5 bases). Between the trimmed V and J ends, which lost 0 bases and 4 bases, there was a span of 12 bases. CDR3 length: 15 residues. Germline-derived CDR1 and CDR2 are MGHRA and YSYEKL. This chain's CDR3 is CASSQEGRAVTEAFF. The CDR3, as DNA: TGCGCCAGCAGCCAAGAGGGCAGGGCGGTCACTGAAGCTTTCTTT.

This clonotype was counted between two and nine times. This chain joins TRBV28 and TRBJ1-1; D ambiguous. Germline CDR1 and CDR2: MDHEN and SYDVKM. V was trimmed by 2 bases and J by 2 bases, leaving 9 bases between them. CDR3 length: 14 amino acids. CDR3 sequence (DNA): TGTGCCAGCAGTTTAGTCACAGCTAACACTGAAGCTTTCTTT. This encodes CASSLVTANTEAFF.

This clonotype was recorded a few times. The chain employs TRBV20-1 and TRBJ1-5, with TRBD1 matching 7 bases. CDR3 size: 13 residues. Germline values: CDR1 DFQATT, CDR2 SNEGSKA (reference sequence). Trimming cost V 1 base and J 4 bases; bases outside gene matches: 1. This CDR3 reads CSARGRGNQPQHF. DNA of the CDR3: TGCAGTGCTAGAGGCAGGGGGAATCAGCCCCAGCATTTT.

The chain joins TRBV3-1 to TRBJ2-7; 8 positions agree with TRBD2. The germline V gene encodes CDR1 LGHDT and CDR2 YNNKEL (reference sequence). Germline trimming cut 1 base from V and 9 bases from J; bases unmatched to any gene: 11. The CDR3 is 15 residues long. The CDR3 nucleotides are TGTGCCAGCAGCCAAGGTGTAGCGGGACCTAGTGGGCAGTACTTC. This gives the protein CASSQGVAGPSGQYF.

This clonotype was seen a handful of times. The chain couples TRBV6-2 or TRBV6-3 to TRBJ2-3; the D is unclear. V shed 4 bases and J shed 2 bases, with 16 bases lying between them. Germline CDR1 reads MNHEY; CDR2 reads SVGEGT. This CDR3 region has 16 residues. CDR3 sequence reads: CASSFLSPANTDTQYF. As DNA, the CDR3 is TGTGCCAGCAGTTTTCTATCGCCGGCCAACACAGATACGCAGTATTTT.

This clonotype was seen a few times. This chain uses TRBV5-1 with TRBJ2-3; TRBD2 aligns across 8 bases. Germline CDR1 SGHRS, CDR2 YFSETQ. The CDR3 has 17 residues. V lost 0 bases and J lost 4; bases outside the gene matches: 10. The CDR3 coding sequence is TGCGCCAGCAGCTTGGCCCCCAGCGGGAGTATCTCAGATACGCAGTATTTT. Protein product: CASSLAPSGSISDTQYF.

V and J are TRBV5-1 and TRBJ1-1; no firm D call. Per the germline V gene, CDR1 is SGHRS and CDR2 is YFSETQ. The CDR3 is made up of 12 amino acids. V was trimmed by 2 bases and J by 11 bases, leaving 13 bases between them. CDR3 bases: TGCGCCAGCAGCTTAAGCCAGAAGGAGGCTTTCTTT. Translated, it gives CASSLSQKEAFF.

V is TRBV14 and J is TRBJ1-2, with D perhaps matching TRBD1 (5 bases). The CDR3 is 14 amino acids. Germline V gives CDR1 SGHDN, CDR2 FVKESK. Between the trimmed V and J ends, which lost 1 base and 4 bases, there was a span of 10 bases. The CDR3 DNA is TGTGCCAGCAGCCAAGGGGGCGAGATCTATGGCTACACCTTC. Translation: CASSQGGEIYGYTF.

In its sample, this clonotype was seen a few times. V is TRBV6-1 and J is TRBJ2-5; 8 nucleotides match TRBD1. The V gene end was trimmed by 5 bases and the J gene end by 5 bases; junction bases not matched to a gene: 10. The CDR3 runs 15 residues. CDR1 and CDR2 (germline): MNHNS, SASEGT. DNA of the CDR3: TGTGCCAGCAGTACGAGACAGGGGACGTGGGAGACCCAGTACTTC. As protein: CASSTRQGTWETQYF.

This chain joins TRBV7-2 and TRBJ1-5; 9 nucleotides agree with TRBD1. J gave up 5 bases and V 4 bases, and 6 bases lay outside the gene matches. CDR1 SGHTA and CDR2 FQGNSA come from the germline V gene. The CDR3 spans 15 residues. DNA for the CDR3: TGTGCCAGCAGCTCGGGACAGGGTGGTTATCAGCCCCAGCATTTT. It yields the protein CASSSGQGGYQPQHF.

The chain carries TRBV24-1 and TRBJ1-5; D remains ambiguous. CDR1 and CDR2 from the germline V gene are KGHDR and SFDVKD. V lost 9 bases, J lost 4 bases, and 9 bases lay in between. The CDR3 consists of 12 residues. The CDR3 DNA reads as TGTGCCACCCAGACCGGAAATCAGCCCCAGCATTTT. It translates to CATQTGNQPQHF.

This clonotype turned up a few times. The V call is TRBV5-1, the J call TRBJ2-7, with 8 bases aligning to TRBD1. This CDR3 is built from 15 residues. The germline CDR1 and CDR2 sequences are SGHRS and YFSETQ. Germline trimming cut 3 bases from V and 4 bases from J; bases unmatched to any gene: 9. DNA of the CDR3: TGCGCCAGCAGCTACGGTGGGCAGGGGGCGTACGAGCAGTACTTC. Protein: CASSYGGQGAYEQYF. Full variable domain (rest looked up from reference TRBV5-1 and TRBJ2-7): KAGVTQTPRYLIKTRGQQVTLSCSPISGHRSVSWYQQTPGQGLQFLFEYFSETQRNKGNFPGRFSGRQFSNSRSEMNVSTLELGDSALYLCASSYGGQGAYEQYFGPGTRLTVT.

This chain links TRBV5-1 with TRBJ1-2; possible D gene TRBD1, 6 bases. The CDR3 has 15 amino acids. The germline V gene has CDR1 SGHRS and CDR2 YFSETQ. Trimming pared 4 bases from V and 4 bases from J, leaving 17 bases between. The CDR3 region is CASSETTTGSYGYTF. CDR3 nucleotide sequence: TGCGCCAGCAGCGAAACGACTACAGGGAGCTATGGCTACACCTTC.

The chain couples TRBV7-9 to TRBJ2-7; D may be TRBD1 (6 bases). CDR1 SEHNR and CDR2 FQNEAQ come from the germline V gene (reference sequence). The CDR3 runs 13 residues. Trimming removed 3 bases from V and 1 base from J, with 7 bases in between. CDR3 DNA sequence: TGTGCCAGCAGCTTCCAGGGGTCCTACGAGCAGTACTTC. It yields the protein CASSFQGSYEQYF.

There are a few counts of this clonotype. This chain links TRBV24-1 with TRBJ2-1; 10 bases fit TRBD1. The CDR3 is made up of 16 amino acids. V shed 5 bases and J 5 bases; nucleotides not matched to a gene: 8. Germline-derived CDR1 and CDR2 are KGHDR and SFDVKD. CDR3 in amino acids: CATSAVDRGQNNEQFF. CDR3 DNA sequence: TGTGCCACCAGTGCCGTAGACAGGGGGCAAAACAATGAGCAGTTCTTC.

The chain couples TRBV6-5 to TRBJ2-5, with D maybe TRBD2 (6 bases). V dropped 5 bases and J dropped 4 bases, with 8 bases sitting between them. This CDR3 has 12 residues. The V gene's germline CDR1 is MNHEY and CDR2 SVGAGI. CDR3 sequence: CASSGGGETQYF. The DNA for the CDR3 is TGTGCCAGCAGTGGGGGAGGAGAGACCCAGTACTTC.

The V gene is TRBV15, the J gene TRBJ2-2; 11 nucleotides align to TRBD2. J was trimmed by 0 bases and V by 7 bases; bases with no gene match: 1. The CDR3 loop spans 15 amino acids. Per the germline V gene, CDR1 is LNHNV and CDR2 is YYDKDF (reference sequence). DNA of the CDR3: TGTGCCACCAAGACTAGCGGGACGAACACCGGGGAGCTGTTTTTT. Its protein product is CATKTSGTNTGELFF.

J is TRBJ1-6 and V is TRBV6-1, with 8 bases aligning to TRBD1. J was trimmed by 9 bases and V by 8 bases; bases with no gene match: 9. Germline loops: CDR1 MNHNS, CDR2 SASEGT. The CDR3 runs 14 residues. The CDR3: CASGLEQGGSPLHF. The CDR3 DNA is TGTGCCAGCGGCCTCGAACAGGGGGGTTCACCCCTCCACTTT.

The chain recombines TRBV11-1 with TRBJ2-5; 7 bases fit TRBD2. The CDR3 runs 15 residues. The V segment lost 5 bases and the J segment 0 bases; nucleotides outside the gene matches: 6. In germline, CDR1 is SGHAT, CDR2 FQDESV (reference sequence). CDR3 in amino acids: CASSDGLVDQETQYF. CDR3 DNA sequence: TGTGCCAGCAGCGACGGACTAGTGGACCAAGAGACCCAGTACTTC.

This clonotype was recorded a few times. CDR3 loop: CASSLSPSPRGVLFF. CDR3 bases: TGTGCCAGCAGTTTATCCCCAAGCCCGCGGGGAGTGCTGTTTTTT. The chain joins TRBV12-3 or TRBV12-4 to TRBJ2-2; TRBD2 might be the D (6 bases). This CDR3 has 15 amino acids. V lost 2 bases to trimming and J lost 13 bases, with 20 bases between them.